These 5 T cell receptor beta chains originate from one sample sequenced in a study of cytomegalovirus exposure and HLA in healthy donors. PCR amplification relied on 60 Vbeta primers (plus 13 Jbeta primers). Sequencing was performed with immunoSEQ multiplex PCR; in TCRdb, only in-frame clones are kept and a portion is missing. The table has roughly 55,000 clones, 55% to 85% seen once. Sequencing used PBMCs. The receptors were sampled from a man aged 35-49 years in good health and CMV-seropositive.

The rearrangement links TRBV7-6 to TRBJ2-7; 8 bases map to TRBD1. The V and J ends lost 3 bases and 4 bases, in that order; junction bases with no gene match: 2. Germline V gene lookup returns CDR1 SGHVS and CDR2 FNYEAQ. The CDR3 is made up of 13 amino acids. CDR3 bases: TGTGCCAGCAGCTTGGGACAGGAGTACGAGCAGTACTTC. Translated: CASSLGQEYEQYF.

The chain couples TRBV5-6 to TRBJ2-7; TRBD1 matches 7 bases. Germline CDR1 and CDR2: SGHDT and YYEEEE. V shed 1 base, J shed 1 base, and the junction held 8 bases outside the gene matches. CDR3 length equals 16 residues. As DNA, the CDR3 is TGTGCCAGCAGCTTGCGAGGGACAGCCAGTTCCTACGAGCAGTACTTC. It codes for CASSLRGTASSYEQYF.

The chain joins TRBV7-3 to TRBJ2-3; D might be TRBD1 (5 bases). This CDR3 contains 16 residues. Between the trimmed V and J ends, which lost 0 bases and 0 bases, there was a span of 10 bases. CDR1 is SGHTA and CDR2 is FQGTGA in the germline V gene. Here the CDR3 DNA reads TGTGCCAGCAGCTTAACGAGATGGGGCAGCACAGATACGCAGTATTTT. Residues: CASSLTRWGSTDTQYF. Drawing the rest from reference TRBV7-3 and TRBJ2-3, the complete variable domain is GAGVSQTPSNKVTEKGKYVELRCDPISGHTALYWYRQSLGQGPEFLIYFQGTGAADDSGLPNDRFFAVRPEGSVSTLKIQRTERGDSAVYLCASSLTRWGSTDTQYFGPGTRLTVL.

The rearrangement joins TRBV2 to TRBJ1-3, with D perhaps matching TRBD1 (5 bases). Looked up from germline, CDR1 is SNHLY and CDR2 is FYNNEI. Deletions cut 2 bases from V and 6 bases from J, with 17 bases between. The CDR3 extends over 16 amino acids. Here the CDR3 reads CASSEIWGEQENTIYF. In DNA, the CDR3 is TGTGCCAGCAGTGAAATTTGGGGCGAACAGGAAAACACCATATATTTT.

The J gene is TRBJ2-6, the V gene TRBV5-1, with 7 positions matching TRBD1. Germline V gene sequence: CDR1 SGHRS, CDR2 YFSETQ. With 3 bases clipped from V and 0 bases from J, the junction kept 6 bases outside the gene matches. The CDR3 totals 17 residues. CDR3 in amino acids: CASSYGTVSSGANVLTF. The CDR3, as DNA: TGCGCCAGCAGCTACGGGACAGTAAGCTCTGGGGCCAACGTCCTGACTTTC.